The rows below give T cell receptor beta chains drawn from one sample of a study of identical twins. In TCRdb, the 5' RACE reads were re-called with MiXCR into one record per CDR3 protein. This sample has some 590,000 distinct CDR3 sequences, with around a tenth found just once. Separately, the same data were catalogued under a study of yellow fever vaccine responses in identical twins.

The specimen was PBMCs. These receptors all stem from a woman younger than 35 in good health. The CDR3 runs from the conserved cysteine through the conserved F or W. A D gene is named only where the DNA matches it firmly. Expanded clones get a size class; other rows say once, few or many, or leave the size out.

V gene: TRBV5-1; D gene: .; J gene: TRBJ1-6; clone size: many; CDR3 DNA: TGCGCCAGCAGCTTGGCACAGGTCAATTCACCCCTCCACTTT; CDR3 protein: CASSLAQVNSPLHF
V gene: TRBV7-9; D gene: TRBD2; J gene: TRBJ2-1; clone size: many; CDR3 DNA: TGTGCCAGCTCCTGGGGGGGGACGGGAAATGAGCAGTTCTTC; CDR3 protein: CASSWGGTGNEQFF
V gene: TRBV3-1; D gene: .; J gene: TRBJ2-5; clone size: many; CDR3 DNA: TGTGCCAGCAGCCAAGATGGTCTAGCAGGGGAGACCCAGTACTTC; CDR3 protein: CASSQDGLAGETQYF
V gene: TRBV12-3/TRBV12-4; D gene: .; J gene: TRBJ2-1; clone size: few; CDR3 DNA: TGTGCCAGCAGTCCCTTCAGGGGCCTGGATGAGCAGTTCTTC; CDR3 protein: CASSPFRGLDEQFF
V gene: TRBV3-1; D gene: .; J gene: TRBJ2-1; clone size: .; CDR3 DNA: TGTGCCAGCAGCCAAGATCAATGGGGGGAGGCTGACAATGAGCAGTTCTTC; CDR3 protein: CASSQDQWGEADNEQFF
V gene: TRBV6-1; D gene: TRBD1; J gene: TRBJ1-4; clone size: few; CDR3 DNA: TGTGCCAGCCAAAGTACCGGGACAGGGGGTGGAAAACTGTTTTTT; CDR3 protein: CASQSTGTGGGKLFF
V gene: TRBV4-1; D gene: .; J gene: TRBJ2-1; clone size: many; CDR3 DNA: TGCGCCAGCAGCTCTCCCCCCCCGAGATACAATGAGCAGTTCTTC; CDR3 protein: CASSSPPPRYNEQFF
V gene: TRBV27; D gene: TRBD2; J gene: TRBJ2-7; clone size: few; CDR3 DNA: TGTGCCAGCAGGACTAGCGGGAGGCTCGACGAGCAGTACTTC; CDR3 protein: CASRTSGRLDEQYF
V gene: TRBV20-1; D gene: .; J gene: TRBJ2-2; clone size: few; CDR3 DNA: TGCAGTGCTAGAGCCTCATTTAGCTTGGGGGTTAACACCGGGGAGCTGTTTTTT; CDR3 protein: CSARASFSLGVNTGELFF
V gene: TRBV7-9; D gene: .; J gene: TRBJ2-5; clone size: .; CDR3 DNA: TGTGCCAGCAGCTTAGTGACGTTGGAGACCCAGTACTTC; CDR3 protein: CASSLVTLETQYF
V gene: TRBV28; D gene: TRBD1; J gene: TRBJ1-1; clone size: few; CDR3 DNA: TGTGCCAGCAGTTTACGACAGGGGGTCATGAACACTGAAGCTTTCTTT; CDR3 protein: CASSLRQGVMNTEAFF
V gene: TRBV7-9; D gene: .; J gene: TRBJ2-7; clone size: .; CDR3 DNA: TGTGCCAGCAGCCATCCCCGGTCCTACGAGCAGTACTTC; CDR3 protein: CASSHPRSYEQYF
V gene: TRBV12-3/TRBV12-4; D gene: TRBD2; J gene: TRBJ2-1; clone size: many; CDR3 DNA: TGTGCCAGCAGTTCCCTTAGCGGGAGATCAGGGAATGAGCAGTTCTTC; CDR3 protein: CASSSLSGRSGNEQFF
V gene: TRBV20-1; D gene: TRBD2; J gene: TRBJ2-7; clone size: .; CDR3 DNA: TGCAGTGCTGAAACGGGGGGGAGGGAGCAGTACTTC; CDR3 protein: CSAETGGREQYF
V gene: TRBV12-3/TRBV12-4; D gene: TRBD2; J gene: TRBJ2-1; clone size: .; CDR3 DNA: TGTGCCAGCACTCGAGGCGGGAGAGATTACAATGAGCAGTTCTTC; CDR3 protein: CASTRGGRDYNEQFF
V gene: TRBV20-1; D gene: TRBD2; J gene: TRBJ2-1; clone size: .; CDR3 DNA: TGCAGTGCTAGAGATTCGACTAGCGGGAGCTCCTACAATGAGCAGTTCTTC; CDR3 protein: CSARDSTSGSSYNEQFF
V gene: TRBV21-1; D gene: .; J gene: TRBJ1-2; clone size: many; CDR3 DNA: TGTGCCAGCAGCAAAGCCCTCTCGCTACGCTATGGCTACACCTTC; CDR3 protein: CASSKALSLRYGYTF
V gene: TRBV5-1; D gene: TRBD1; J gene: TRBJ1-4; clone size: many; CDR3 DNA: TGCGCCAGCAGCATGGGACAGGGGTATTACGAAAAACTGTTTTTT; CDR3 protein: CASSMGQGYYEKLFF
V gene: TRBV5-1; D gene: TRBD1; J gene: TRBJ2-2; clone size: .; CDR3 DNA: TGCGCCAGCAGCCGTGGACAGGGAGACACCGGGGAGCTGTTTTTT; CDR3 protein: CASSRGQGDTGELFF
V gene: TRBV18; D gene: .; J gene: TRBJ1-6; clone size: .; CDR3 DNA: TGTGCCAGCTCACCTTCCCGACAGCGGGATTCACCCCTCCACTTT; CDR3 protein: CASSPSRQRDSPLHF
V gene: TRBV6-5; D gene: TRBD1; J gene: TRBJ1-2; clone size: .; CDR3 DNA: TGTGCCAGCAGTTACGGAGGGACAGCTAACTATGGCTACACCTTC; CDR3 protein: CASSYGGTANYGYTF
V gene: TRBV20-1; D gene: TRBD2; J gene: TRBJ2-7; clone size: .; CDR3 DNA: TGCAGTGCCCTGACTAGCGGGAGGGCCTATAGCTACGAGCAGTACTTC; CDR3 protein: CSALTSGRAYSYEQYF
V gene: TRBV6-1; D gene: .; J gene: TRBJ2-3; clone size: few; CDR3 DNA: TGTGCCAGCAGGCCGCCCCTCACGATCACAGATACGCAGTATTTT; CDR3 protein: CASRPPLTITDTQYF
V gene: TRBV5-5; D gene: TRBD1; J gene: TRBJ2-1; clone size: .; CDR3 DNA: TGTGCCAGCAGCAGGGGACAGGGCTTCTACAATGAGCAGTTCTTC; CDR3 protein: CASSRGQGFYNEQFF
V gene: TRBV12-3/TRBV12-4; D gene: .; J gene: TRBJ2-2; clone size: many; CDR3 DNA: TGTGCCAGCCAGAGCGGGAACACCGGGGAGCTGTTTTTT; CDR3 protein: CASQSGNTGELFF
V gene: TRBV6-1; D gene: TRBD1; J gene: TRBJ1-2; clone size: many; CDR3 DNA: TGTGCCAGCAGGACGGGACAGAACTATGGCTACACCTTC; CDR3 protein: CASRTGQNYGYTF
V gene: TRBV6-2/TRBV6-3; D gene: .; J gene: TRBJ2-5; clone size: .; CDR3 DNA: TGTGCCAGCAGGAGAGACAGAACACATCAAGAGACCCAGTACTTC; CDR3 protein: CASRRDRTHQETQYF
V gene: TRBV7-9; D gene: .; J gene: TRBJ2-1; clone size: .; CDR3 DNA: TGTGCCAGCAGCTTAGATCCGCTCAACAATGAGCAGTTCTTC; CDR3 protein: CASSLDPLNNEQFF
V gene: TRBV28; D gene: TRBD1; J gene: TRBJ2-5; clone size: .; CDR3 DNA: TGTGCCAGCAGTCCTATGTCTGGACAGGCGTACCAAGAGACCCAGTACTTC; CDR3 protein: CASSPMSGQAYQETQYF
V gene: TRBV5-1; D gene: TRBD2; J gene: TRBJ2-7; clone size: .; CDR3 DNA: TGCGCCAGCAGCCCTACCCTAGCGGGAGAGCAGTACGAGCAGTACTTC; CDR3 protein: CASSPTLAGEQYEQYF
V gene: TRBV7-8; D gene: TRBD2; J gene: TRBJ2-5; clone size: few; CDR3 DNA: TGTGCCAGCAGCTTAGAGGGACTAGCGGGTCTAGGAGAGACCCAGTACTTC; CDR3 protein: CASSLEGLAGLGETQYF
V gene: TRBV18; D gene: .; J gene: TRBJ1-5; clone size: .; CDR3 DNA: TGTGCCAGCTCACCCGACAATGGAATTAAGCCCCAGCATTTT; CDR3 protein: CASSPDNGIKPQHF
V gene: TRBV15; D gene: TRBD1; J gene: TRBJ1-3; clone size: once; CDR3 DNA: TGTGCCACCAGCAGAGATTGGGACAGGGACTCTGGAAACACCATATATTTT; CDR3 protein: CATSRDWDRDSGNTIYF
V gene: TRBV7-9; D gene: .; J gene: TRBJ2-3; clone size: .; CDR3 DNA: TGTGCCAGCAGCCCGACTACAGGGCTTAGCACAGATACGCAGTATTTT; CDR3 protein: CASSPTTGLSTDTQYF
V gene: TRBV7-3; D gene: .; J gene: TRBJ2-1; clone size: .; CDR3 DNA: TGTGCCAGCAGCCCTAGGGACTACAATGAGCAGTTCTTC; CDR3 protein: CASSPRDYNEQFF
V gene: TRBV10-3; D gene: .; J gene: TRBJ1-1; clone size: .; CDR3 DNA: TGTGCCATCAAGGTCCCAGGAAACACTGAAGCTTTCTTT; CDR3 protein: CAIKVPGNTEAFF
V gene: TRBV20-1; D gene: .; J gene: TRBJ1-5; clone size: .; CDR3 DNA: TGCAGTGCTTCCGGGACAAATAGCAATCAGCCCCAGCATTTT; CDR3 protein: CSASGTNSNQPQHF
V gene: TRBV12-3/TRBV12-4; D gene: .; J gene: TRBJ2-1; clone size: .; CDR3 DNA: TGTGCCAGCAGAAATTCCCGGAGGGGGTCCTACAATGAGCAGTTCTTC; CDR3 protein: CASRNSRRGSYNEQFF
V gene: TRBV4-3; D gene: .; J gene: TRBJ2-4; clone size: .; CDR3 DNA: TGCGCCAGCAGCCAAGATAGTATCCTAGAAAACATTCAGTACTTC; CDR3 protein: CASSQDSILENIQYF
V gene: TRBV28; D gene: TRBD1; J gene: TRBJ2-7; clone size: .; CDR3 DNA: TGTGCCAGCAGTATATGGACAGGGGGATTGGGGGAGCAGTACTTC; CDR3 protein: CASSIWTGGLGEQYF
V gene: TRBV7-2; D gene: TRBD2; J gene: TRBJ2-7; clone size: few; CDR3 DNA: TGTGCCAGCAGCTTAGAAGGTCTAGCGGGGGGATACGAGCAGTACTTC; CDR3 protein: CASSLEGLAGGYEQYF
V gene: TRBV5-6; D gene: .; J gene: TRBJ1-1; clone size: .; CDR3 DNA: TGTGCCAGCAGCAAAACGGACAGTTTGAACACTGAAGCTTTCTTT; CDR3 protein: CASSKTDSLNTEAFF
V gene: TRBV9; D gene: TRBD1; J gene: TRBJ2-5; clone size: many; CDR3 DNA: TGTGCCAGCAGCACCCGGGACAGGGGACAAGAGACCCAGTACTTC; CDR3 protein: CASSTRDRGQETQYF
V gene: TRBV11-2; D gene: .; J gene: TRBJ2-5; clone size: many; CDR3 DNA: TGTGCCAGCAGCTTAGACAGGGTGCCCCAAGAGACCCAGTACTTC; CDR3 protein: CASSLDRVPQETQYF
V gene: TRBV30; D gene: .; J gene: TRBJ1-1; clone size: .; CDR3 DNA: TGTGCCCAAGGGGAGAACACTGAAGCTTTCTTT; CDR3 protein: CAQGENTEAFF
V gene: TRBV27; D gene: TRBD2; J gene: TRBJ2-1; clone size: few; CDR3 DNA: TGTGCCAGCAGTTTAGGGGGGGGGGAAAATGAGCAGTTCTTC; CDR3 protein: CASSLGGGENEQFF
V gene: TRBV29-1; D gene: .; J gene: TRBJ1-1; clone size: many; CDR3 DNA: TGCAGCGTTTTAACGGCGCTGAACACTGAAGCTTTCTTT; CDR3 protein: CSVLTALNTEAFF
V gene: TRBV2; D gene: TRBD1; J gene: TRBJ1-4; clone size: many; CDR3 DNA: TGTGCCAGCAGGAGCCGGGACAGGGGTAATGAAAAACTGTTTTTT; CDR3 protein: CASRSRDRGNEKLFF
V gene: TRBV28; D gene: .; J gene: TRBJ2-7; clone size: few; CDR3 DNA: TGTGCCAGCAGTTTATATCGGGGGAATGGCGAGCAGTACTTC; CDR3 protein: CASSLYRGNGEQYF